What follows are 2 T cell receptor beta chains derived from one specimen sequenced in a study of CD8+ T cells in alopecia areata. Following RNA extraction, reverse transcription yielded cDNA that acted as the sequencing template. The data were produced by immunoSEQ multiplex PCR, yet TCRdb's version contains in-frame clones alone and is incomplete. The data contain around 200,000 clones, 40% to 65% of them singletons. Regarding treatment: oral pan-JAK inhibitor, 5-10 mg twice daily. Material: CD8+ T cells sorted from blood, obtained at week 24, from a patient treated with tofacitinib. The origin of the receptors is a human donor with alopecia areata.

The CDR3: CASSQYQDQDTQYF. The DNA of the CDR3 is TGTGCCAGCAGCCAATATCAGGACCAAGATACGCAGTATTTT. This chain connects TRBV6-5 to TRBJ2-3; D is undetermined. The CDR3 has 14 amino acids. Trimming shortened V by 6 bases and J by 5 bases, and 15 bases separated the two germline ends. CDR1 and CDR2 (germline): MNHEY, SVGAGI.

The genes are TRBV30 and TRBJ2-3; 13 positions match TRBD2. Losses at the gene ends were 4 bases for V and 6 bases for J; bases not matched to a gene: 4. Germline CDR1 is GTSNPN and CDR2 is SVGIG (reference sequence). This CDR3 comprises 14 residues. CDR3 region: CAWTLAGGSDTQYF. In DNA form, the CDR3 reads TGTGCCTGGACACTAGCGGGGGGGTCGGATACGCAGTATTTT.